Sequencing of this TCR beta chain was carried out in a study of blood T cell repertoires in COVID-19. Background on the study: Whether acute or convalescent, the COVID-19 samples came from the United States, Italy and Spain.

The CDR3 is made up of 15 amino acids. In germline, CDR1 is LGHDT, CDR2 YNNKEL (reference sequence). Unmatched junction bases numbered 2, after V lost 1 base and J lost 6 bases. Profiling relied on immunoSEQ multiplex PCR, and the TCRdb table lists in-frame clones only, not all of them. The sample lists fewer than 300,000 clones, around 82% occurring once. V and J are TRBV3-1 (or the pseudogene TRBV3-2) and TRBJ2-2; 10 nucleotides match TRBD2. The origin of this receptor is a person between 65 and 80 years old with COVID-19, enrolled during active disease. Input material: peripheral blood. As DNA, the CDR3 is TGTGCCAGCAGCCAAGCTGGACTAGCGGCCGGGGAGCTGTTTTTT. It encodes CASSQAGLAAGELFF.